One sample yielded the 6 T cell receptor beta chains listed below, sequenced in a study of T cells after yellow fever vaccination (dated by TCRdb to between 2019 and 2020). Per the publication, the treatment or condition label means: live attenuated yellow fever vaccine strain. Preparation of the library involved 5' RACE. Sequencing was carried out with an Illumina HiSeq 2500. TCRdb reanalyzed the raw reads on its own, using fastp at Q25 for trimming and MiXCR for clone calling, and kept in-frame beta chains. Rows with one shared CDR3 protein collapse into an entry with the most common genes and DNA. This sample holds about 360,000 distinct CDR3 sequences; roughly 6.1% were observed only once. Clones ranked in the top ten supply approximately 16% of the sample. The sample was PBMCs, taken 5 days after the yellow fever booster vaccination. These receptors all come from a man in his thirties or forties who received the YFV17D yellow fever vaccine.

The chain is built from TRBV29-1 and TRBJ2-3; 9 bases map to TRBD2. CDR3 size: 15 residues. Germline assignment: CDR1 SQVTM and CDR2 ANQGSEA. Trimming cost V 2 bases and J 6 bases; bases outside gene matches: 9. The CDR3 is CSVEIAGGTGDTQYF. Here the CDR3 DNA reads TGCAGCGTTGAAATTGCGGGAGGGACGGGGGATACGCAGTATTTT.

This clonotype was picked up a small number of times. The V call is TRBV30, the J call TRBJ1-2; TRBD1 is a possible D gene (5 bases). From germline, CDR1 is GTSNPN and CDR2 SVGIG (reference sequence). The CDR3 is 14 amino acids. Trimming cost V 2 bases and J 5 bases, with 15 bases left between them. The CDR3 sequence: CAWSSDRLHYGYTF. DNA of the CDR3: TGTGCCTGGAGTTCTGACAGACTCCATTATGGCTACACCTTC.

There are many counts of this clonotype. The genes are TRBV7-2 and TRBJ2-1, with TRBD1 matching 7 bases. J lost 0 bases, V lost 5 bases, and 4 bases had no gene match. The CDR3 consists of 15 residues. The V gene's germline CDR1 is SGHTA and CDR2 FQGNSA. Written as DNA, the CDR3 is TGTGCCAGCAGCCAGGACAGGAACTCCTACAATGAGCAGTTCTTC. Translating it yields CASSQDRNSYNEQFF.

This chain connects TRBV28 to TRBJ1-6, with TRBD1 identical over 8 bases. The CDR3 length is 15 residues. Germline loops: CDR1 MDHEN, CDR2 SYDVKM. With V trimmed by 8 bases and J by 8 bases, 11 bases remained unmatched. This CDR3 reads CASGLVTGDDSPLHF. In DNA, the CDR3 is TGTGCCAGCGGATTGGTGACAGGGGATGATTCACCCCTCCACTTT.

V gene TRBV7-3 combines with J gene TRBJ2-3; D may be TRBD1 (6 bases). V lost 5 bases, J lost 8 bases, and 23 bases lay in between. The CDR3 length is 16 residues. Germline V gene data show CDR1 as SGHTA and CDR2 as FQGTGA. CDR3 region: CASSAIIRGFRGTQYF. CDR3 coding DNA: TGTGCCAGCAGCGCAATTATTCGGGGCTTCAGGGGTACGCAGTATTTT.

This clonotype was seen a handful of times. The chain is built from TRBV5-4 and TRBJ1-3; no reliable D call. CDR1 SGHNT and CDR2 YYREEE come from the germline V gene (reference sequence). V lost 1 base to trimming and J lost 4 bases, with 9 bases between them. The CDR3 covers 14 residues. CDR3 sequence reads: CASSLQLDGNTIYF. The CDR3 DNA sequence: TGTGCCAGCAGCTTGCAGTTGGACGGAAACACCATATATTTT. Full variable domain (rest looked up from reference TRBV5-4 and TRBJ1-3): ETGVTQSPTHLIKTRGQQVTLRCSSQSGHNTVSWYQQALGQGPQFIFQYYREEENGRGNFPPRFSGLQFPNYSSELNVNALELDDSALYLCASSLQLDGNTIYFGEGSWLTVV.